What follows are 32 T cell receptor beta chains derived from one specimen sequenced in a study of T cells in Graves' hyperthyroidism and ophthalmopathy. TCR beta CDR3 regions were amplified from RNA. A first-round RT-PCR of the TCR CDR3 used the HTBI primer set. TCRdb reprocessed the multiplex PCR reads via MiXCR and lists one record per CDR3 protein. The table shows a few hundred thousand distinct CDR3 sequences, with roughly 50% occurring only once. The source material was peripheral blood or thyroid tissue (not recorded which). The receptors come from a woman in her late teens or twenties with Graves' hyperthyroidism.

This clonotype was counted only a few times. The V gene is TRBV30, the J gene TRBJ1-2; perhaps TRBD1 as D (5 bases). Germline V CDR1 and CDR2: GTSNPN, SVGIG (reference sequence). This CDR3 has 16 residues. V was clipped by 6 bases and J by 0 bases, with 20 bases between them. The CDR3 sequence is CACPGGRRDPNYGYTF. The CDR3 nucleotides read TGTGCCTGCCCCGGGGGGAGGCGGGACCCTAACTATGGCTACACCTTC.

The genes are TRBV2 and TRBJ1-2; possibly TRBD1 for D (6 bases). The CDR3 has 18 amino acids. V was cut by 5 bases and J by 4 bases, with 26 bases left in between. Germline CDR1 is SNHLY and CDR2 is FYNNEI. CDR3 DNA sequence: TGTGCCAGCAGTAAAGGCCCTAGTAGCGGACAGAGGACCTATGGCTACACCTTC. It specifies CASSKGPSSGQRTYGYTF.

In regard to this clonotype: Since a much larger clone is just one base distant, this may be a read error. The V and J genes are TRBV2 and TRBJ2-5, with D perhaps matching TRBD1 (6 bases). The CDR3 has 14 amino acids. Germline V gene data show CDR1 as SNHLY and CDR2 as FYNNEI. V was trimmed by 3 bases and J by 4 bases, leaving 12 bases between them. The CDR3: CASSEVQGTETQYF. The CDR3 bases are TGTGCCAGCAGTGAGGTCCAGGGGACAGAGACCCAGTACTTC.

The chain combines TRBV15 with TRBJ2-7; possible D gene TRBD1, 6 bases. CDR1 and CDR2 from the germline V gene are LNHNV and YYDKDF (reference sequence). The CDR3 extends over 15 amino acids. The ends were cut back, 0 bases at V and 6 bases at J, with 15 bases in the middle. The CDR3 DNA sequence: TGTGCCACCAGCAGAGATTTACAGGGAGCTCGCGAGCAGTACTTC. This codes for CATSRDLQGAREQYF. Combining the CDR3 with reference TRBV15 and TRBJ2-7 gives the whole variable domain DAMVIQNPRYQVTQFGKPVTLSCSQTLNHNVMYWYQQKSSQAPKLLFHYYDKDFNNEADTPDNFQSRRPNTSFCFLDIRSPGLGDTAMYLCATSRDLQGAREQYFGPGTRLTVT.

With regard to this clonotype: A much bigger clone sits one base away, suggesting this may be a read error. The V gene is TRBV15, the J gene TRBJ1-4; D ambiguous. Between the trimmed V and J ends, which lost 0 bases and 5 bases, there was a span of 13 bases. CDR1 and CDR2 (germline): LNHNV, YYDKDF (reference sequence). The CDR3 has 16 residues. The CDR3 reads CATSRDWQSLNEKLFF. In DNA, the CDR3 is TGTGCCACCAGCAGAGATTGGCAGAGCTTAAATGAAAAACTGTTTTTT.

The V gene is TRBV10-3, the J gene TRBJ1-5, with 8 bases aligning to TRBD1. V lost 5 bases, J lost 4 bases, and 4 bases stayed unmatched. The CDR3 runs to 14 residues. Germline V gene sequence: CDR1 ENHRY, CDR2 SYGVKD. The CDR3 sequence is CAISKGQENQPQHF. The CDR3 DNA is TGTGCCATCAGTAAGGGACAGGAGAATCAGCCCCAGCATTTT.

Only a few counts were recorded for this clonotype. This chain joins TRBV7-9 and TRBJ1-4; the match to TRBD1 covers 7 bases. Germline-derived CDR1 and CDR2 are SEHNR and FQNEAQ (reference sequence). Trimming at V came to 1 base and at J to 7 bases, leaving 9 bases not matched to a gene. The CDR3 consists of 16 residues. CDR3 loop: CASSLGRQGSFEKLFF. DNA of the CDR3: TGTGCCAGCAGCTTAGGGCGACAGGGTTCTTTTGAAAAACTGTTTTTT. Full variable domain (remainder filled in from reference TRBV7-9 and TRBJ1-4): DTGVSQNPRHKITKRGQNVTFRCDPISEHNRLYWYRQTLGQGPEFLTYFQNEAQLEKSRLLSDRFSAERPKGSFSTLEIQRTEQGDSAMYLCASSLGRQGSFEKLFFGSGTQLSVL.

This chain links TRBV20-1 with TRBJ1-1, with D maybe TRBD1 (5 bases). Germline loops: CDR1 DFQATT, CDR2 SNEGSKA (reference sequence). This CDR3 is 12 amino acids long. Trimming shortened V by 6 bases and J by 8 bases, and 16 bases separated the two germline ends. The CDR3 loop is CSALRDELEAFF. CDR3 sequence (DNA): TGCAGTGCCCTCCGGGACGAACTCGAAGCTTTCTTT.

This clonotype showed up many times. The chain has TRBV10-1 and TRBJ2-7; D tentatively fits TRBD1 or TRBD2 (6 bases each). Trimming cost V 7 bases and J 7 bases, with 17 bases left between them. Germline V lookup: CDR1 WNHNN, CDR2 SYGVQD (reference sequence). This CDR3 is built from 13 residues. The CDR3 here is CASKPGEGGEQYF. The CDR3 DNA is TGCGCCAGCAAGCCCGGTGAGGGGGGAGAGCAGTACTTC.

This clonotype was observed many times. The rearrangement uses TRBV12-3 or TRBV12-4 and TRBJ2-7; 7 nucleotides agree with TRBD1. Trimming removed 7 bases from V and 2 bases from J; junction bases left unmatched: 8. The CDR3 runs to 14 residues. CDR3 DNA sequence: TGTGCCAGCAACACCCGGGACAGTGCCTACGAGCAGTACTTC. Amino acid sequence: CASNTRDSAYEQYF.

A few counts support this clonotype. This chain connects TRBV7-9 to TRBJ2-7, with a tentative D call TRBD1 (6 bases). The CDR3 is made up of 14 amino acids. The germline gives CDR1 SEHNR, CDR2 FQNEAQ (reference sequence). The ends were cut back, 6 bases at V and 6 bases at J, with 18 bases in the middle. The DNA for the CDR3 is TGTGCCAGCAGTCAAAGGACAGAACTAGGCGAGCAGTACTTC. Protein sequence: CASSQRTELGEQYF.

V and J are TRBV7-2 and TRBJ1-5; tentative D call: TRBD1 (6 bases). V was shortened by 5 bases and J by 4 bases, with 15 bases between the two germline ends. The CDR3 totals 15 residues. The germline V gene encodes CDR1 SGHTA and CDR2 FQGNSA. The CDR3 region is CASSKDRLRNQPQHF. In DNA, the CDR3 is TGTGCCAGCAGCAAGGACAGACTACGAAATCAGCCCCAGCATTTT.

This clonotype occurred once. Since a much larger clone is just one base distant, this may be a read error. This rearrangement joins TRBV19 to TRBJ2-6; 7 bases line up with TRBD1. The CDR3 sequence is 15 residues long. Unmatched junction bases numbered 3, after V lost 4 bases and J lost 3 bases. Germline CDR1 reads LNHDA; CDR2 reads SQIVND (reference sequence). The CDR3 sequence: CASSKGAHGANVLTF. In nucleotides, the CDR3 is TGTGCCAGTAGTAAGGGGGCGCATGGGGCCAACGTCCTGACTTTC.

The chain joins TRBV6-5 to TRBJ1-1, with a possible D match to TRBD1 (5 bases). The CDR3 length is 16 residues. Germline V gives CDR1 MNHEY, CDR2 SVGAGI. Between the trimmed V and J ends, which lost 0 bases and 5 bases, there was a span of 16 bases. The CDR3 spells CASSYSWQGRWTEAFF. In DNA form, the CDR3 reads TGTGCCAGCAGTTACTCCTGGCAGGGAAGGTGGACTGAAGCTTTCTTT.

This clonotype was picked up a small number of times. Sequence at one end of the junction differs from germline and may be a read error. J is TRBJ2-7 and V is TRBV29-1; perhaps TRBD1 as D (6 bases). Germline CDR1 is SQVTM and CDR2 is ANQGSEA. The CDR3 is made up of 12 amino acids. The CDR3 spells CSVGGQFGERYF. As DNA, the CDR3 is TGCAGCGTGGGCGGACAGTTTGGGGAGCGGTACTTC.

This clonotype has a single count. The J gene is TRBJ2-2, the V gene TRBV2; D assignment may be TRBD1 or TRBD2 (6 bases each). V was cut by 8 bases and J by 7 bases, with 20 bases left in between. CDR1 is SNHLY, CDR2 FYNNEI, per germline. The CDR3 is made up of 15 amino acids. Written as DNA, the CDR3 is TGTGCCAGCGACGGGGGCCAACGATACTTCGGGGAGCTGTTTTTT. Protein: CASDGGQRYFGELFF.

The V call is TRBV29-1, the J call TRBJ2-1; perhaps TRBD1 as D (6 bases). Germline V lookup: CDR1 SQVTM, CDR2 ANQGSEA. Trimming took 8 bases from V and 5 from J, leaving 16 bases between them. The CDR3 length is 13 residues. Here the CDR3 reads CSIRARGNNEQFF. DNA of the CDR3: TGCAGCATCCGGGCCAGGGGAAACAATGAGCAGTTCTTC.

To note about this clonotype: One end of the junction is discordant with germline, which a read error may explain. V usage is TRBV15 and J usage is TRBJ2-2; D remains unclear. There are 16 residues in the CDR3. Germline lookup yields CDR1 LNHNV and CDR2 YYDKDF (reference sequence). CDR3 protein: CAASSDPWANTGELFF. CDR3 in DNA: TGTGCCGCCAGCAGCGACCCGTGGGCGAACACCGGGGAGCTGTTTTTT.

This clonotype was picked up many times. The chain uses TRBV7-2 and TRBJ1-5; 7 bases map to TRBD1. The germline CDR1 and CDR2 sequences are SGHTA and FQGNSA. Trimming at V came to 5 bases and at J to 8 bases, leaving 6 bases not matched to a gene. CDR3 length equals 13 residues. The CDR3 DNA is TGTGCCAGCAGCGTACAGGGGCCGGAGCCCCAGCATTTT. Translated, it gives CASSVQGPEPQHF.

The chain employs TRBV6-5 and TRBJ2-7, with 9 bases fitting TRBD1. CDR1 and CDR2 from the germline V gene are MNHEY and SVGAGI. This CDR3 has 15 amino acids. Trimming took 5 bases from V and 3 from J; bases not matched to a gene: 8. CDR3 sequence: CASSTSGTGHYEQYF. CDR3 coding DNA: TGTGCCAGCAGTACGTCCGGGACAGGGCACTACGAGCAGTACTTC.

This clonotype has ten or more counts. The CDR3 nucleotides read TGTGCCAGCTGCCTGGTTGGCTCACCCCTCCACTTT. Translation: CASCLVGSPLHF. The chain has TRBV2 and TRBJ1-6; D gene ambiguous. V lost 8 bases, J lost 10 bases, and 12 bases lay in between. The CDR3 contains 12 residues. Germline assignment: CDR1 SNHLY and CDR2 FYNNEI.

Of note for this clonotype: Just one base apart from a much larger clone, this may be a read error. The chain combines TRBV7-7 with TRBJ1-1; D is undetermined. The CDR3 has 12 residues. V was clipped by 5 bases and J by 3 bases, with 7 bases between them. The germline V gene encodes CDR1 SSHAT and CDR2 FNYEAQ (reference sequence). CDR3 amino acids: CASSPRYTEAFF. CDR3 nucleotide sequence: TGTGCCAGCAGCCCTCGGTACACTGAAGCTTTCTTT.

The chain joins TRBV20-1 to TRBJ2-5; a possible D gene is TRBD2 (6 bases). Trimming pared 3 bases from V and 4 bases from J, leaving 18 bases between. Germline V CDR1 and CDR2: DFQATT, SNEGSKA (reference sequence). There are 15 residues in the CDR3. CDR3 in amino acids: CSASLQEGLPETQYF. CDR3 bases: TGCAGTGCTAGTCTTCAGGAGGGGCTCCCAGAGACCCAGTACTTC.

The chain couples TRBV29-1 to TRBJ1-2; TRBD1 agrees at 8 bases. The CDR3 runs 13 residues. Germline CDR1 SQVTM, CDR2 ANQGSEA. V dropped 6 bases and J dropped 2; count of bases not matched to a gene: 5. This CDR3 reads CSVGTGVNYGYTF. The DNA for the CDR3 is TGCAGCGTCGGGACAGGTGTCAACTATGGCTACACCTTC.

CDR3 sequence: CASSVEGAYGEKLFF. CDR3 coding DNA: TGTGCCAGCAGCGTAGAGGGGGCGTATGGCGAAAAACTGTTTTTT. The chain carries TRBV9 and TRBJ1-4; 7 bases line up with TRBD1. V was pared by 0 bases and J by 8 bases, with 7 bases of the junction left unmatched. The germline V gene has CDR1 SGDLS and CDR2 YYNGEE. This CDR3 has 15 residues.

This clonotype appeared many times. In DNA, the CDR3 is TGTGCCACCAGTGACCGGACAGGAGGAGAGACCCAGTACTTC. Its protein product is CATSDRTGGETQYF. V usage is TRBV24-1 and J usage is TRBJ2-5; the match to TRBD1 covers 7 bases. The germline CDR1 and CDR2 sequences are KGHDR and SFDVKD. CDR3 length: 14 residues. V was pared by 4 bases and J by 4 bases, with 5 bases of the junction left unmatched.

This clonotype came up a few times. V usage is TRBV5-1 and J usage is TRBJ2-7; 9 bases line up with TRBD2. Trimming cost V 6 bases and J 4 bases; bases outside gene matches: 5. This CDR3 is built from 13 residues. Per the germline V gene, CDR1 is SGHRS and CDR2 is YFSETQ. In nucleotides, the CDR3 is TGCGCCAGCACCTCAGCGGGGGGATACGAGCAGTACTTC. Protein product: CASTSAGGYEQYF.

Points on this clonotype: This is likely a read error, given that the CDR3 carries no conserved phenylalanine or tryptophan at its end. No DNA is shown, since the ends of the CDR3 on it are uncertain; the CDR3 is the one TCRdb lists. This chain uses TRBV24-1 with TRBJ2-7; TRBD1, the table's D call, was not compared with the DNA. Germline V gene lookup returns CDR1 KGHDR and CDR2 SFDVKD. The CDR3 region is 13 residues in length, termini included. The CDR3 region is CATSDLTGPSIFG.

The chain uses TRBV15 and TRBJ1-2, with a weak D call TRBD1 (5 bases). Germline CDR1 reads LNHNV; CDR2 reads YYDKDF (reference sequence). The CDR3 has 14 residues. Trimming pared 0 bases from V and 7 bases from J, leaving 12 bases between. CDR3 bases: TGTGCCACCAGCAGAGAGGGTCAGGGAAGTGGCTACACCTTC. It translates to CATSREGQGSGYTF.

This clonotype was recorded only once. This chain uses TRBV7-9 with TRBJ2-7, with D possibly matching TRBD2 (6 bases). This CDR3 region has 16 residues. V lost 5 bases and J 0 bases, leaving 17 bases between the germline ends. Germline CDR1 is SEHNR and CDR2 is FQNEAQ (reference sequence). The CDR3 loop is CASSSSGGESSYEQYF. CDR3 bases: TGTGCCAGCAGCAGCTCAGGAGGGGAGAGCTCCTACGAGCAGTACTTC. Using reference TRBV7-9 and TRBJ2-7 for the parts outside the CDR3, the full variable domain is DTGVSQNPRHKITKRGQNVTFRCDPISEHNRLYWYRQTLGQGPEFLTYFQNEAQLEKSRLLSDRFSAERPKGSFSTLEIQRTEQGDSAMYLCASSSSGGESSYEQYFGPGTRLTVT.

There are many counts of this clonotype. The CDR3 spells CATSTQALMNTEAFF. The DNA for the CDR3 is TGTGCCACCAGCACTCAGGCTCTCATGAACACTGAAGCTTTCTTT. V is TRBV15 and J is TRBJ1-1; no reliable D call. This CDR3 region has 15 residues. The V and J ends lost 4 bases and 0 bases respectively, with 12 bases between them. Germline V CDR1 and CDR2: LNHNV, YYDKDF (reference sequence).

The chain carries TRBV2 and TRBJ2-7; D may be TRBD1 (5 bases). Deletions cut 8 bases from V and 0 bases from J, with 17 bases between. This CDR3 contains 15 residues. Germline loops: CDR1 SNHLY, CDR2 FYNNEI. The CDR3 DNA reads TGTGCCAGCCGCTCCCAGGCAGGGATCTCCTACGAGCAGTACTTC. It encodes CASRSQAGISYEQYF.